The 8 T cell receptor beta chains given below trace back to one sample, sequenced in a study of identical twins. TCRdb fed the 5' RACE reads into MiXCR, producing one record per CDR3 protein. The table includes about 530,000 distinct CDR3 sequences, around 24% detected once. These data were also reused for a study on yellow fever vaccine responses in identical twins.

What was sequenced was CD4+ T cells sorted from blood. Receptor source: a young woman in good health.

In its sample, this clonotype was seen many times. The rearrangement joins TRBV5-1 to TRBJ1-5; 8 nucleotides line up with TRBD1. V shed 5 bases and J 4 bases; nucleotides not matched to a gene: 8. CDR1 is SGHRS, CDR2 YFSETQ, per germline. The CDR3 runs 15 residues. For the CDR3, the DNA is TGCGCCAGCAGTACAGGACAGGGCGGGAATCAGCCCCAGCATTTT. Its translation: CASSTGQGGNQPQHF.

The chain is built from TRBV2 and TRBJ2-1, with D uncertain. The germline V gene has CDR1 SNHLY and CDR2 FYNNEI. This CDR3 comprises 14 residues. V dropped 6 bases and J dropped 0 bases, with 9 bases sitting between them. CDR3 coding DNA: TGTGCCAGCAGCCGAATGAGCTCCTACAATGAGCAGTTCTTC. Amino acids: CASSRMSSYNEQFF. The full variable domain, completed using reference TRBV2 and TRBJ2-1, is EPEVTQTPSHQVTQMGQEVILRCVPISNHLYFYWYRQILGQKVEFLVSFYNNEISEKSEIFDDQFSVERPDGSNFTLKIRSTKLEDSAMYFCASSRMSSYNEQFFGPGTRLTVL.

V and J are TRBV9 and TRBJ2-5; TRBD2 agrees at 9 bases. Germline trimming cut 4 bases from V and 6 bases from J; bases unmatched to any gene: 10. Germline values: CDR1 SGDLS, CDR2 YYNGEE. The CDR3 extends over 15 amino acids. CDR3 nucleotide sequence: TGTGCCAGCAGCTCCCCCGGCGGGGGGGTCCAGACCCAGTACTTC. It yields the protein CASSSPGGGVQTQYF.

This clonotype occurred a few times. The chain has TRBV12-3 or TRBV12-4 and TRBJ2-5; possible D gene TRBD1, 5 bases. This CDR3 has 13 amino acids. Deletions cut 5 bases from V and 3 bases from J, with 10 bases between. The CDR3 DNA sequence: TGTGCCAGCAGTCCACTCAGGGAAGAGACCCAGTACTTC. It specifies CASSPLREETQYF.

The V gene is TRBV6-1, the J gene TRBJ2-1; D unresolved. Germline V lookup: CDR1 MNHNS, CDR2 SASEGT. The ends were cut back, 3 bases at V and 12 bases at J, with 9 bases in the middle. The CDR3 extends over 11 amino acids. CDR3 protein: CASSEALMQFF. In DNA, the CDR3 is TGTGCCAGCAGTGAGGCTCTAATGCAGTTCTTC.

This clonotype was picked up a small number of times. DNA of the CDR3: TGTGCCAGCAGTAGCGGGAGTCAAGAACAGTTCTTC. Protein product: CASSSGSQEQFF. The rearrangement joins TRBV6-5 to TRBJ2-1, with 8 bases aligning to TRBD2. CDR3 length: 12 amino acids. The J segment lost 13 bases and the V segment lost 5 bases, leaving 7 bases of the junction unmatched. Germline CDR1 and CDR2: MNHEY and SVGAGI.

The V and J genes are TRBV10-3 and TRBJ2-5; D is perhaps TRBD2 (6 bases). From germline, CDR1 is ENHRY and CDR2 SYGVKD. The CDR3 length is 13 residues. Trimming pared 8 bases from V and 4 bases from J, leaving 14 bases between. CDR3 amino acids: CAIARQGGETQYF. CDR3 sequence (DNA): TGTGCCATCGCGAGGCAGGGAGGAGAGACCCAGTACTTC.

This clonotype was detected only a few times. This chain uses TRBV5-1 with TRBJ2-5; no reliable D call. Germline CDR1 reads SGHRS; CDR2 reads YFSETQ. V was cut by 0 bases and J by 4 bases, with 7 bases left in between. The CDR3 is made up of 13 amino acids. The DNA for the CDR3 is TGCGCCAGCAGCTTGGGAGCTGTAGAGACCCAGTACTTC. Amino acid sequence: CASSLGAVETQYF.